This T cell receptor beta chain was found in a study of technical replicates of blood from several donors. Libraries were prepared by immunoSEQ multiplex PCR; TCRdb keeps only in-frame clonotypes and omits some of them. The sample contains around 74,000 clones, around 85% of which appear only once. The CDR3 consists of 15 residues. Germline CDR1 reads MNHEY; CDR2 reads SMNVEV (reference sequence). V gave up 5 bases and J gave up 2 bases; unmatched junction bases: 4. This TCR was recovered from a human donor in good health. Some clones in this sample may be carry-over from other donors' samples. Sequenced sample: PBMCs. The chain recombines TRBV27 with TRBJ2-5, with 11 bases matching TRBD2. Written as DNA, the CDR3 is TGTGCCAGCAGTCCGGGACTAGCGGATCAAGAGACCCAGTACTTC. This sequence encodes CASSPGLADQETQYF.